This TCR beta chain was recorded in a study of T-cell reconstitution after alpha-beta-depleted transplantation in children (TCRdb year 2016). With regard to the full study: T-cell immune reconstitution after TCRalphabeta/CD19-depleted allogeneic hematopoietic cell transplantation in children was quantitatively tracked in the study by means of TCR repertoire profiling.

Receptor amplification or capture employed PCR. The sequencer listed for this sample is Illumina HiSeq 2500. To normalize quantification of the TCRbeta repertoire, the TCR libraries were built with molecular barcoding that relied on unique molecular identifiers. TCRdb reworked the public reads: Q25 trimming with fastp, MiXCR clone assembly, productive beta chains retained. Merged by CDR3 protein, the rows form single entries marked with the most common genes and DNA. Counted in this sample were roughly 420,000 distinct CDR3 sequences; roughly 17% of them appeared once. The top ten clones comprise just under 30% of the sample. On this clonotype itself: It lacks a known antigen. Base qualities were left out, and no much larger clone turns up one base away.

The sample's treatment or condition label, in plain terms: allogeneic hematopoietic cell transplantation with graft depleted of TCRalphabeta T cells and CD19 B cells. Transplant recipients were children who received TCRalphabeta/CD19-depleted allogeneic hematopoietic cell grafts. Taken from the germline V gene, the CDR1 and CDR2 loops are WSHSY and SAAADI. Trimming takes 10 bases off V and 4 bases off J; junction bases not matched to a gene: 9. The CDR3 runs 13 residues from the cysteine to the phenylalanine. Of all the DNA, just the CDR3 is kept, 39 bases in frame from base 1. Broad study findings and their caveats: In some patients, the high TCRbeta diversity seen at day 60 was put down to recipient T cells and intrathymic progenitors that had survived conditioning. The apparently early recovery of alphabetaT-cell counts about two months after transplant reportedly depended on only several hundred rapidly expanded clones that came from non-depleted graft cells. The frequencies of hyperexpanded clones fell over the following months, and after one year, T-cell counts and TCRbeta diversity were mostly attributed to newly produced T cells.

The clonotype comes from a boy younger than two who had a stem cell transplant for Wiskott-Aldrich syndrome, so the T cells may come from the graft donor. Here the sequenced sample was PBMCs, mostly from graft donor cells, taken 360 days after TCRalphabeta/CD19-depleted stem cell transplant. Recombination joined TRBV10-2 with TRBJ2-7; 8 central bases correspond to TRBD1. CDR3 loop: CANPDRDTYEQYF. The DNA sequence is TGCGCCAATCCGGACAGGGATACATACGAGCAGTACTTC.